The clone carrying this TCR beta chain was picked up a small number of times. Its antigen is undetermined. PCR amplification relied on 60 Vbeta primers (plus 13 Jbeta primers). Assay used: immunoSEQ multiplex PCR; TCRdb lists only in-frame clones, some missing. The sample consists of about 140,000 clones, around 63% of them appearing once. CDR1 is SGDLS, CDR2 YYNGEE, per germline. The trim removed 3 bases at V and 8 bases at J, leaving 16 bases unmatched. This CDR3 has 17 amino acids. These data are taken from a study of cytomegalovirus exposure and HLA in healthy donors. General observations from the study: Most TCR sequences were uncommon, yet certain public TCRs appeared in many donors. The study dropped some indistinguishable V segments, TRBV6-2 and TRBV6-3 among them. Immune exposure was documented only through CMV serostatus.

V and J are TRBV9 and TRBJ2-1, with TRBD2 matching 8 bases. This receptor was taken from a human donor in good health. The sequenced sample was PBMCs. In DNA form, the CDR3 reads TGTGCCAGCAGCGCACCCCGGGGGGGACTAGTAAACGATGAGCAGTTCTTC. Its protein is CASSAPRGGLVNDEQFF.